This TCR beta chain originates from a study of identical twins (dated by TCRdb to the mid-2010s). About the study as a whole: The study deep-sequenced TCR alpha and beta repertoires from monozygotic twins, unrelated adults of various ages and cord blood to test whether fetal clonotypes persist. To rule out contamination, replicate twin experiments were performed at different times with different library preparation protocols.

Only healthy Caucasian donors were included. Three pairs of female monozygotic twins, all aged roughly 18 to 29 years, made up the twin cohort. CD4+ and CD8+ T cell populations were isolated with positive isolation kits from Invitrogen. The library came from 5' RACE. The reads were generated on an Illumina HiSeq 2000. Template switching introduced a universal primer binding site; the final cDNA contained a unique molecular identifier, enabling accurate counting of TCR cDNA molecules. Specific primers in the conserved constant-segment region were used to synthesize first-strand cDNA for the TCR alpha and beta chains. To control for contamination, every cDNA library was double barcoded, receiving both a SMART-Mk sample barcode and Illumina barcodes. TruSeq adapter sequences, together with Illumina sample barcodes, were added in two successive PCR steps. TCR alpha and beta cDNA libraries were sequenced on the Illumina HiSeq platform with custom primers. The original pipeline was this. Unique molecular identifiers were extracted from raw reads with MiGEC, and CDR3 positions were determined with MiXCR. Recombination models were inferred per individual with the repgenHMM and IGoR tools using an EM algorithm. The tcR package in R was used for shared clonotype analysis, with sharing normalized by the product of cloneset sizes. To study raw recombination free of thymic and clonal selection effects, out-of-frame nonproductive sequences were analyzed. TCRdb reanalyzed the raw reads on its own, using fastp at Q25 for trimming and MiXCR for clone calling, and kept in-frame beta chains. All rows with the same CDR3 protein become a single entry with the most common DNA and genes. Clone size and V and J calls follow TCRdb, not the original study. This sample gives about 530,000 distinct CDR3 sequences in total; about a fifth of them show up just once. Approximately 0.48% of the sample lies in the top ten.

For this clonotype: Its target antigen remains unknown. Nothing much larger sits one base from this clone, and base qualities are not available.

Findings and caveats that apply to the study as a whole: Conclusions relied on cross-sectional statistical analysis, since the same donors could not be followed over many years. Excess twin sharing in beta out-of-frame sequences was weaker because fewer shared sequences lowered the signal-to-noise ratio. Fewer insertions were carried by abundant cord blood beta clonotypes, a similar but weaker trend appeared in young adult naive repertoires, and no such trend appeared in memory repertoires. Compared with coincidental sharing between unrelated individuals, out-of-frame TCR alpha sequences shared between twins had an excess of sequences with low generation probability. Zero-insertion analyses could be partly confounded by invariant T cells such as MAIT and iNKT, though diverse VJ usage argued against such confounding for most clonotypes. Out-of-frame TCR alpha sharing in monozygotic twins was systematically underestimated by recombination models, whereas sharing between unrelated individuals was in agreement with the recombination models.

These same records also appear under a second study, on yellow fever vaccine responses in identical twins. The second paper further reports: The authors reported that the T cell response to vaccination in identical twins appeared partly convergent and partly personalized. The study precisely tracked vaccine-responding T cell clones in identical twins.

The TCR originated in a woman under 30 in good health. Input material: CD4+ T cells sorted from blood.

This receptor has the CDR3 CASSESGRGTGELFF. DNA sequence: TGTGCCAGCAGTGAAAGTGGGAGAGGAACCGGGGAGCTGTTTTTT. The chain joins TRBV2 to TRBJ2-2; TRBD2 is perhaps the D gene, given 5 matching bases. Reading the germline V gene gives CDR1 SNHLY and CDR2 FYNNEI. Including the terminal cysteine and phenylalanine, the CDR3 comprises 15 residues. Just CDR3 DNA is preserved here, 45 bases in frame from base 1. Deletion took 2 bases off V and 5 bases off J, with a span of 12 bases between the germline ends. Here the CDR3 is joined to the reference TRBV2 and TRBJ2-2 genes, and the full variable domain is: EPEVTQTPSHQVTQMGQEVILRCVPISNHLYFYWYRQILGQKVEFLVSFYNNEISEKSEIFDDQFSVERPDGSNFTLKIRSTKLEDSAMYFCASSESGRGTGELFFGEGSRLTVL.